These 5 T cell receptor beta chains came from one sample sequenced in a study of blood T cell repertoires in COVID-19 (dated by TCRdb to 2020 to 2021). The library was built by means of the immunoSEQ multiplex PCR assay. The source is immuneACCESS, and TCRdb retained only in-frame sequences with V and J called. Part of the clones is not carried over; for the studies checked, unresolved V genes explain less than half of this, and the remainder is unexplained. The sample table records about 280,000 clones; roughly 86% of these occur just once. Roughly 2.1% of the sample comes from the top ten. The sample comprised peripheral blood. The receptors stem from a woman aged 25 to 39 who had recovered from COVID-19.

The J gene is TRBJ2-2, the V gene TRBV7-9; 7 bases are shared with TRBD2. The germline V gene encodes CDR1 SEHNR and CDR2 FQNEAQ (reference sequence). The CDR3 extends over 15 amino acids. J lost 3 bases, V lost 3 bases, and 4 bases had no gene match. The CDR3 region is CASSLGGSHTGELFF. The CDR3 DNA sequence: TGTGCCAGCAGCTTGGGGGGGTCCCACACCGGGGAGCTGTTTTTT.

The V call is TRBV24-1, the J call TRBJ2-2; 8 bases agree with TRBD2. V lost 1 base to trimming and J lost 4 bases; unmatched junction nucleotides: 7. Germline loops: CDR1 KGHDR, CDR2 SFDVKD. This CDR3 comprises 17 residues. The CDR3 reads CATSDFTAGVGTGELFF. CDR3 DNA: TGTGCCACCAGTGATTTTACAGCGGGAGTGGGCACCGGGGAGCTGTTTTTT.

For the CDR3, the DNA is TGCGCCAGCAGCCAAAGACTAGCGGGGGGGCAAGAGACCCAGTACTTC. The encoded protein is CASSQRLAGGQETQYF. The genes are TRBV4-1 and TRBJ2-5; 14 nucleotides line up with TRBD2. V lost 2 bases to trimming and J lost 2 bases; unmatched junction nucleotides: 1. The CDR3 contains 16 residues. Germline V gene data show CDR1 as MGHRA and CDR2 as YSYEKL.

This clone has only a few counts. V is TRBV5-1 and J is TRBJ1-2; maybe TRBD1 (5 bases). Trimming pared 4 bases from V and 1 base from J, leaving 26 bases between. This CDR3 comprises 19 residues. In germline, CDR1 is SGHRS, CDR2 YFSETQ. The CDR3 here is CASSRSFLTDKQYNYGYTF. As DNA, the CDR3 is TGCGCCAGCAGCAGGTCATTTTTGACAGACAAGCAGTATAACTATGGCTACACCTTC.

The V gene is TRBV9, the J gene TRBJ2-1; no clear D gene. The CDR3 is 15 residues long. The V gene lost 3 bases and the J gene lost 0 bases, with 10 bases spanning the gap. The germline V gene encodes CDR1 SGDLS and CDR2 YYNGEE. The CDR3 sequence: CASSARVFSYNEQFF. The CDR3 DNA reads TGTGCCAGCAGCGCCCGGGTGTTCTCCTACAATGAGCAGTTCTTC.